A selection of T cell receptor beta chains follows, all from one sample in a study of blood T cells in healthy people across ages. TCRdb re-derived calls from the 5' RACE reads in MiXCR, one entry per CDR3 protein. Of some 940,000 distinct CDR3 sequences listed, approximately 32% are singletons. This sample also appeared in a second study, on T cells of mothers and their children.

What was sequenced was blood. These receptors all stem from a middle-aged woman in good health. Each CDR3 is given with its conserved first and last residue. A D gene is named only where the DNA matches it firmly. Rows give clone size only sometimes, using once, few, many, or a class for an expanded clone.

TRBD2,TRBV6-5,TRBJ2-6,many,CASSYSAGTGANVLTF,TGTGCCAGCAGTTACTCAGCGGGGACTGGGGCCAACGTCCTGACTTTC
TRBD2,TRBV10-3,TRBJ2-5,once,CASSESERGEYF,TGTGCCAGCAGTGAGTCAGAGCGGGGGGAGTACTTC
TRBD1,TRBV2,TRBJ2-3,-,CASSETGVRVDTQYF,TGTGCCAGCAGTGAAACAGGGGTGAGGGTAGATACGCAGTATTTT
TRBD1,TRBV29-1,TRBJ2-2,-,CSAGDSPGELFF,TGCAGCGCCGGGGACAGTCCGGGGGAGCTGTTTTTT
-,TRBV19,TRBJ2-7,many,CASSTGPYEQYF,TGTGCCAGTAGCACAGGGCCTTACGAGCAGTACTTC
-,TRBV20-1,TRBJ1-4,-,CSARELGATNEKLFF,TGCAGTGCTAGAGAGTTGGGGGCGACTAATGAAAAACTGTTTTTT
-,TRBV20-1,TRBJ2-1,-,CSARQFGGSEQFF,TGCAGTGCCCGGCAGTTCGGGGGTAGTGAGCAGTTCTTC
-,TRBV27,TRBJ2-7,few,CASSFSGSVPTYEQYF,TGTGCCAGCAGTTTTTCAGGGTCAGTGCCAACTTACGAGCAGTACTTC
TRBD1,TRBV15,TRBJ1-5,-,CATSREGGTGQQPQHF,TGTGCCACCAGCAGAGAGGGAGGGACAGGGCAACAGCCCCAGCATTTT
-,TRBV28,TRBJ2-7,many,CASSLRQGRPEQYF,TGTGCCAGCAGTTTACGGCAGGGAAGACCCGAGCAGTACTTC
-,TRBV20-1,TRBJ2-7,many,CSANHDRNEQYF,TGCAGTGCTAACCACGACAGGAACGAGCAGTACTTC
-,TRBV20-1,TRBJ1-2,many,CSARPGEDYGYTF,TGCAGTGCTAGACCAGGGGAGGACTATGGCTACACCTTC
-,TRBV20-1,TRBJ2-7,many,CSARGEVDYEQYF,TGCAGTGCTAGGGGGGAGGTCGACTACGAGCAGTACTTC
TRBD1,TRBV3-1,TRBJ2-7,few,CASSMGQGCSEQYF,TGTGCCAGCAGCATGGGACAGGGGTGCTCCGAGCAGTACTTC
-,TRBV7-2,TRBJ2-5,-,CASSLPGSAGETQYF,TGTGCCAGCAGCTTACCGGGCTCCGCCGGGGAGACCCAGTACTTC
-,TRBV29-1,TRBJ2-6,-,CSAHLPSGANVLTF,TGCAGCGCGCATTTACCCTCTGGGGCCAACGTCCTGACTTTC
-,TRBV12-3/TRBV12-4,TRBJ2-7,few,CASSPGLGVASYEQYF,TGTGCCAGCAGCCCTGGTCTGGGGGTAGCTTCCTACGAGCAGTACTTC
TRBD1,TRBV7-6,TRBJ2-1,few,CASSSQGQGAHNEQFF,TGTGCCAGCAGCTCCCAGGGACAGGGGGCGCACAATGAGCAGTTCTTC
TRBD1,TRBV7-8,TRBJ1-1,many,CASSLLGQYTEAFF,TGTGCCAGCAGCCTATTGGGACAGTACACTGAAGCTTTCTTT
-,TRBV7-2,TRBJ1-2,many,CASSSLQVGGYTF,TGTGCCAGCAGCTCACTACAGGTTGGGGGCTACACCTTC